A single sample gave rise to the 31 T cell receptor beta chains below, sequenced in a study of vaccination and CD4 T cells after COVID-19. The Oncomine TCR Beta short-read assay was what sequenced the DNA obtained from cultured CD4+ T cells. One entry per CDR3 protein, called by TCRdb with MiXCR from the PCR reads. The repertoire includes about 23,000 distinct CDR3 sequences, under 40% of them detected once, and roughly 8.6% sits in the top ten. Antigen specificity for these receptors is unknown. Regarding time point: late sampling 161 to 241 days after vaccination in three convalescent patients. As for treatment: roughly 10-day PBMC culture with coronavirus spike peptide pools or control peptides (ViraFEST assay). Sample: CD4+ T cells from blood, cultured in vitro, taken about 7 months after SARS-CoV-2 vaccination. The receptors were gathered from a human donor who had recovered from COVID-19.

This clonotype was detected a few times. The CDR3 sequence is CASSSLYNNYGYTF. CDR3 in DNA: TGTGCCAGCAGCTCATTGTATAACAACTATGGCTACACCTTC. The genes are TRBV7-2 and TRBJ1-2; D not certain. The V gene's germline CDR1 is SGHTA and CDR2 FQGNSA. The CDR3 length is 14 residues. V was shortened by 4 bases and J by 2 bases, with 11 bases between the two germline ends.

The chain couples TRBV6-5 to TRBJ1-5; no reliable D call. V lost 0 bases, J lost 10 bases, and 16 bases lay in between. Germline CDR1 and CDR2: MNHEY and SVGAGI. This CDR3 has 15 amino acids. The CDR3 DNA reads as TGTGCCAGCAGTTACTCGAGGGTCGGTCAAGGACCCCAGCATTTT. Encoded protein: CASSYSRVGQGPQHF.

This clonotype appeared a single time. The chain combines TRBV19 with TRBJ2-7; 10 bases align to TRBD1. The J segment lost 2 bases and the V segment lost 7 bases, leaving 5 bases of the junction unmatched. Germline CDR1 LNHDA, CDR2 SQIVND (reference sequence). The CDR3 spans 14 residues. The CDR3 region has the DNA TGTGCCAGTACTCCGGGACAGGGGACCTACGAGCAGTACTTC. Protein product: CASTPGQGTYEQYF.

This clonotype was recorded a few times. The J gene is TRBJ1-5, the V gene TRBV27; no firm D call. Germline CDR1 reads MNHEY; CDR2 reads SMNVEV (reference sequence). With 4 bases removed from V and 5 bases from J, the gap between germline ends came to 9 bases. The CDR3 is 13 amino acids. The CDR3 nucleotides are TGTGCCAGCAGTTCCGGACTGTATCAGCCCCAGCATTTT. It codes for CASSSGLYQPQHF.

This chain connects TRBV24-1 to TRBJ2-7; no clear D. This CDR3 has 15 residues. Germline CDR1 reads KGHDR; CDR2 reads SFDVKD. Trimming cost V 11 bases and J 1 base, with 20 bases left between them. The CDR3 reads CASSLLSVLSYEQYF. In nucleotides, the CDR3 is TGTGCCAGCAGCTTACTCTCAGTACTTTCCTACGAGCAGTACTTC.

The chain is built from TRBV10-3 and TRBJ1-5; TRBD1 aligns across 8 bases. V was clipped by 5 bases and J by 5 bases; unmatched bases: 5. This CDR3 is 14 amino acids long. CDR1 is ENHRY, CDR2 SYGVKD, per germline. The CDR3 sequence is CAISQQGDDQPQHF. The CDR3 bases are TGTGCCATCAGTCAACAGGGGGACGATCAGCCCCAGCATTTT.

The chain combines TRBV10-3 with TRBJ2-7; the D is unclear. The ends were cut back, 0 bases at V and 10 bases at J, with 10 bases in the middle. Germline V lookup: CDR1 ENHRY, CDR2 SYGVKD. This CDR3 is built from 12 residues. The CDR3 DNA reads TGTGCCATCAGTGAGTCGGAGCGCGAACAGTACTTC. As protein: CAISESEREQYF.

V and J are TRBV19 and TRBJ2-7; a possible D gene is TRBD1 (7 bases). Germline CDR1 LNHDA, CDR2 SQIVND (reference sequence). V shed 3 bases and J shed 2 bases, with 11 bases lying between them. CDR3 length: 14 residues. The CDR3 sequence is CASSMRDSTYEQYF. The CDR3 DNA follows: TGTGCCAGTAGTATGCGGGACAGTACCTACGAGCAGTACTTC.

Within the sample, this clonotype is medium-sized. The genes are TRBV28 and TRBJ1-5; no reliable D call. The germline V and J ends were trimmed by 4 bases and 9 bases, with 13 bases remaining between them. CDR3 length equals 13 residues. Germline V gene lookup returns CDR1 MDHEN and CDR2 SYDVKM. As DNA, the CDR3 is TGTGCCAGCAGTTCCCTCGGGCCCTCGCCCCAGCATTTT. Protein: CASSSLGPSPQHF.

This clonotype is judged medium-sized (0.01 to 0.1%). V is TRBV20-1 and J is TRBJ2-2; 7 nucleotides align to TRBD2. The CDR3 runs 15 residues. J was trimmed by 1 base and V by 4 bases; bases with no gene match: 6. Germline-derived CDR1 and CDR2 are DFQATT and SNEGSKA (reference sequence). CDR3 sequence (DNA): TGCAGTGCTAAGGGTCGCGGGGGGAACACCGGGGAGCTGTTTTTT. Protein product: CSAKGRGGNTGELFF.

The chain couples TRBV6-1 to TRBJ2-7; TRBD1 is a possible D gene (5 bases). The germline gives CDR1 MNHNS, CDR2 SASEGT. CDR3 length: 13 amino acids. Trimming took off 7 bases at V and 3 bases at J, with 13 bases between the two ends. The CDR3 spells CASTAPGRYEQYF. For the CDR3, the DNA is TGTGCCAGCACAGCTCCAGGGCGCTACGAGCAGTACTTC.

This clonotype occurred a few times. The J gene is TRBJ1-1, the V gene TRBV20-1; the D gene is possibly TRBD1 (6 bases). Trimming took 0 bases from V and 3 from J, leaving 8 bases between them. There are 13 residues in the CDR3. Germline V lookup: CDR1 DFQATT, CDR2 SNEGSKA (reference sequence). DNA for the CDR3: TGCAGTGCTAGAGAGGGGGCGGACACTGAAGCTTTCTTT. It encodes CSAREGADTEAFF.

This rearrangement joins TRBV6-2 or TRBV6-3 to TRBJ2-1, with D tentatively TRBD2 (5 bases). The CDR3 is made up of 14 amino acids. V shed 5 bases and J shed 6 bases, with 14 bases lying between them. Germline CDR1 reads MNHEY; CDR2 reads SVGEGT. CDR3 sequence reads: CASSLLAVGNEQFF. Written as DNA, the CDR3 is TGTGCCAGCAGTCTTCTAGCAGTAGGCAATGAGCAGTTCTTC.

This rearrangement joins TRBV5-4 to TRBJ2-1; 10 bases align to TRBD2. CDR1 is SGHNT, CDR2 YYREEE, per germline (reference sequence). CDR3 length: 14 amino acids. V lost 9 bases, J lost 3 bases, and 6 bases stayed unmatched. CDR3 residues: CATATSGIYNEQFF. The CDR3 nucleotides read TGTGCCACCGCAACTAGCGGGATCTACAATGAGCAGTTCTTC.

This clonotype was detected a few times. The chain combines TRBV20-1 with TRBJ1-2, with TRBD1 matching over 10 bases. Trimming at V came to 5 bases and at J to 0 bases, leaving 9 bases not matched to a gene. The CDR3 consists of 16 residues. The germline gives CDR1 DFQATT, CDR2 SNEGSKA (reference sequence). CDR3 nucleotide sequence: TGCAGTGCTGACACCCGGGACAGGGGCGCTAACTATGGCTACACCTTC. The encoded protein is CSADTRDRGANYGYTF.

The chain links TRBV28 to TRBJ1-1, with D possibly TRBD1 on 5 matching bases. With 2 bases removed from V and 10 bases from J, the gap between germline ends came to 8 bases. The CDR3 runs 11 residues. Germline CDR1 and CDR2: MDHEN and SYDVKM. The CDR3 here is CASSLGQGAFF. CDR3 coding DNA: TGTGCCAGCAGTTTAGGCCAGGGAGCTTTCTTT.

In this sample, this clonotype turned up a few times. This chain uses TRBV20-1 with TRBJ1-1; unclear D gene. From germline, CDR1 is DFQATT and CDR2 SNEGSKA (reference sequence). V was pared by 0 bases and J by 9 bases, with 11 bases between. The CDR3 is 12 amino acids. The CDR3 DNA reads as TGCAGTGCTAGAGATCAGCGGACCCAAGCTTTCTTT. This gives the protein CSARDQRTQAFF.

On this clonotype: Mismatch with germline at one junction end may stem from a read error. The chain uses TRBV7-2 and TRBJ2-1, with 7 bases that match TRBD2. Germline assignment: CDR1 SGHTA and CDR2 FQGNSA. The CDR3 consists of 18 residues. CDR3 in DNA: TGTGCCGGCAGCTCGCCGTCGCGAAGCGGGAAAGCCTACAATGAGCAGTTCTTC. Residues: CAGSSPSRSGKAYNEQFF.

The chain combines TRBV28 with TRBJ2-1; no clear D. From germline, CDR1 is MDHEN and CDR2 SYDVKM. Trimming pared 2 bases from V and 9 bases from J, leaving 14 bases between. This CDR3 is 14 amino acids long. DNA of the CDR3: TGTGCCAGCAGTTTAGGACCGGTTTATAGTGAGCAGTTCTTC. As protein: CASSLGPVYSEQFF.

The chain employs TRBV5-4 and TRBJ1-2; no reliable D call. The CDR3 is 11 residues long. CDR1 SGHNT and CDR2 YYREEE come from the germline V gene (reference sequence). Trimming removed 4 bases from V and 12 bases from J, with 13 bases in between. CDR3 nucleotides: TGTGCCAGCAGCCTGGGCGGTGAAGACACCTTC. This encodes CASSLGGEDTF.

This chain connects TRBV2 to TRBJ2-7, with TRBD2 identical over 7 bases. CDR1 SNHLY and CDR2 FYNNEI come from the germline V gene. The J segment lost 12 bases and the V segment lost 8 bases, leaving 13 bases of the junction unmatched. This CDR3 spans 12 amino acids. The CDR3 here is CASSREGGSGYF. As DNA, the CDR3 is TGTGCCAGCTCAAGGGAGGGCGGGAGCGGGTACTTC. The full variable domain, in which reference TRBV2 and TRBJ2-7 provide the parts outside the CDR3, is EPEVTQTPSHQVTQMGQEVILRCVPISNHLYFYWYRQILGQKVEFLVSFYNNEISEKSEIFDDQFSVERPDGSNFTLKIRSTKLEDSAMYFCASSREGGSGYFGPGTRLTVT.

CDR3 sequence: CASSGRGAGRNEQFF. The CDR3 DNA sequence: TGTGCCAGCAGTGGAAGGGGGGCGGGCCGCAATGAGCAGTTCTTC. The gene calls are TRBV6-2 or TRBV6-3 and TRBJ2-1; perhaps D is TRBD1 or TRBD2 (6 bases each). CDR1 and CDR2 (germline): MNHEY, SVGEGT. The CDR3 consists of 15 residues. The germline V and J ends were trimmed by 5 bases and 6 bases, with 17 bases remaining between them.

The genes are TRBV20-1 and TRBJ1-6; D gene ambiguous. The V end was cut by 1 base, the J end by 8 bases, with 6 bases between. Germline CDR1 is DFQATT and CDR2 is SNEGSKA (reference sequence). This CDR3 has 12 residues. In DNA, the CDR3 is TGCAGTGCTAGAGGCTTACATTCACCCCTCCACTTT. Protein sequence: CSARGLHSPLHF.

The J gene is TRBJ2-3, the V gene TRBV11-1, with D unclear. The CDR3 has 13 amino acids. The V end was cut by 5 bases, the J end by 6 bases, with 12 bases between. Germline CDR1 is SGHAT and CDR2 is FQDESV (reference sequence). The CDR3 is CASSQTSLDTQYF. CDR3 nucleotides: TGTGCCAGCAGCCAGACATCCCTGGATACGCAGTATTTT.

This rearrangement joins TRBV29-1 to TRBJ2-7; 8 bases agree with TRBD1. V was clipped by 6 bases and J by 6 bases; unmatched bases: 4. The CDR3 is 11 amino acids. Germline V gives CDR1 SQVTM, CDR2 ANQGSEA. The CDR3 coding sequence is TGCAGCGTGACAGGGGATGGCGAGCAGTACTTC. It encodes CSVTGDGEQYF.

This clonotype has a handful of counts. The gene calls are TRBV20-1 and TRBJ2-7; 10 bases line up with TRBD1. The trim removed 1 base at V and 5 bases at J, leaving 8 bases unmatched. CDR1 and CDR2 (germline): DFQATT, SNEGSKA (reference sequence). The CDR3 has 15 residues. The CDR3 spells CSARAPDGTGDEQYF. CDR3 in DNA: TGCAGTGCTAGAGCCCCCGATGGGACAGGGGACGAGCAGTACTTC.

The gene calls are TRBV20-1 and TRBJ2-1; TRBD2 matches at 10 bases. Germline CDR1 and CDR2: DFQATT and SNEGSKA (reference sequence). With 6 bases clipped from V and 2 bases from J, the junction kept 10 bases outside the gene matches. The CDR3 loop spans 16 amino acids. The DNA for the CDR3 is TGCAGTGCGACCAGCGGGAGGGCGATTACCTACAATGAGCAGTTCTTC. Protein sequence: CSATSGRAITYNEQFF.

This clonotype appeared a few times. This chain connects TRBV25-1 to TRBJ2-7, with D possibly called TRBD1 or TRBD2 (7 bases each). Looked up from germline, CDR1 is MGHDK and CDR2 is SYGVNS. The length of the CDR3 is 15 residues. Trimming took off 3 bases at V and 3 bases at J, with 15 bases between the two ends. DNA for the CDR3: TGTGCCAGCAGTGATACGACAGGGAGGGACTACGAGCAGTACTTC. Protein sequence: CASSDTTGRDYEQYF.

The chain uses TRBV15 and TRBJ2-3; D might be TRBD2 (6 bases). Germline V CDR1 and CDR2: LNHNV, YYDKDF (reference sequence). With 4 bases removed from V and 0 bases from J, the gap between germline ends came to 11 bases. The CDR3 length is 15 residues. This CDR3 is CATSKQRVSTDTQYF. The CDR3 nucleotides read TGTGCCACCAGCAAACAGCGGGTGAGCACAGATACGCAGTATTTT.

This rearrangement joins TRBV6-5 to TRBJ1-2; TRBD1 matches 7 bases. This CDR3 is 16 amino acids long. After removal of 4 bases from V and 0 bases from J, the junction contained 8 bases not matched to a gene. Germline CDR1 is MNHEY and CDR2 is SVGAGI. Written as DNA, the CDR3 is TGTGCCAGCAGTTTCGCCGGGGACAGAGCTAACTATGGCTACACCTTC. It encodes CASSFAGDRANYGYTF.

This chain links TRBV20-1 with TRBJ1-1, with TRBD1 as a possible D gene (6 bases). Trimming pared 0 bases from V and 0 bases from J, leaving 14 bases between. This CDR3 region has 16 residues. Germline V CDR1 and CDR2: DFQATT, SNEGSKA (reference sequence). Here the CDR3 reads CSAREYGGGVNTEAFF. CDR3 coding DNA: TGCAGTGCTAGAGAATACGGGGGGGGCGTGAACACTGAAGCTTTCTTT.